The clone carrying this TCR beta chain has a handful of counts. The antigen is unknown. This was the immunoSEQ v3.0 assay at survey level. The data were produced by immunoSEQ multiplex PCR, yet TCRdb's version contains in-frame clones alone and is incomplete. The sample shows 16,000 or so clones, approximately 80% of them seen only once. The data were obtained in a study of long-term antiretroviral therapy in people with HIV. The CDR3 is 14 amino acids. Germline values: CDR1 SGHRS, CDR2 YFSETQ. The germline V and J ends were trimmed by 1 base and 0 bases, with 8 bases remaining between them. Study outcomes and limitations: At every time point, clones expanded before ART dominated the repertoire.

This chain joins TRBV5-1 and TRBJ2-7, with D possibly TRBD1 on 5 matching bases. The clonotype was recovered from a man in his late teens or twenties with HIV. The source material was unsorted PBMCs, sampled 0.1 years before starting antiretroviral therapy. CDR3 residues: CASSLSGLSYEQYF. The CDR3 bases are TGCGCCAGCAGCTTGTCAGGGCTCTCCTACGAGCAGTACTTC.